This record covers a single T cell receptor (beta chain). Its antigen is not known. This sample is drawn from a study of a mutant IDH1 vaccine in newly diagnosed glioma. The wider study: Onset of vaccination occurred 4-6 weeks following radiotherapy alone, or with temozolomide cycles.

With 2 bases clipped from V and 7 bases from J, the junction kept 3 bases outside the gene matches. Germline V gives CDR1 SQVTM, CDR2 ANQGSEA. The CDR3 spans 13 residues. Clones were read by immunoSEQ multiplex PCR, and TCRdb kept only the in-frame ones, dropping some. The sample includes approximately 110,000 clones, 75% to 90% of them seen just once. The time point denotes: week 11, during vaccination. Every vaccine dose comprised 300 ug of mutant IDH1 20-mer peptide plus topical imiquimod. The source is a woman in her 50s with glioma. The sample in question was PBMCs, obtained from a glioma patient whose treatment included an IDH1 peptide vaccine. The chain joins TRBV29-1 to TRBJ2-7, with 12 bases matching TRBD2. CDR3 residues: CSVELAGGMEQYF. Here the CDR3 DNA reads TGCAGCGTTGAACTAGCGGGAGGGATGGAGCAGTACTTC.